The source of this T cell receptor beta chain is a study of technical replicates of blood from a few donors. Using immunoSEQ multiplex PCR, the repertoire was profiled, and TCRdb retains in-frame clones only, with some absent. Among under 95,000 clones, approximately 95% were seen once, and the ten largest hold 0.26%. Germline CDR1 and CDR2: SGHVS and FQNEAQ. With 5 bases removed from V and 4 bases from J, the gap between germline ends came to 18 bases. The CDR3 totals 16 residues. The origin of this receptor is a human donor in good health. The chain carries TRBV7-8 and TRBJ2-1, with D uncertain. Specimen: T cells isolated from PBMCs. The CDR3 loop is CASSAQTETLYNEQFF. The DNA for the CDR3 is TGTGCCAGCAGCGCTCAGACGGAGACCCTATACAATGAGCAGTTCTTC. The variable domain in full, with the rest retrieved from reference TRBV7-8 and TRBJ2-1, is GAGVSQSPRYKVAKRGQDVALRCDPISGHVSLFWYQQALGQGPEFLTYFQNEAQLDKSGLPSDRFFAERPEGSVSTLKIQRTQQEDSAVYLCASSAQTETLYNEQFFGPGTRLTVL.